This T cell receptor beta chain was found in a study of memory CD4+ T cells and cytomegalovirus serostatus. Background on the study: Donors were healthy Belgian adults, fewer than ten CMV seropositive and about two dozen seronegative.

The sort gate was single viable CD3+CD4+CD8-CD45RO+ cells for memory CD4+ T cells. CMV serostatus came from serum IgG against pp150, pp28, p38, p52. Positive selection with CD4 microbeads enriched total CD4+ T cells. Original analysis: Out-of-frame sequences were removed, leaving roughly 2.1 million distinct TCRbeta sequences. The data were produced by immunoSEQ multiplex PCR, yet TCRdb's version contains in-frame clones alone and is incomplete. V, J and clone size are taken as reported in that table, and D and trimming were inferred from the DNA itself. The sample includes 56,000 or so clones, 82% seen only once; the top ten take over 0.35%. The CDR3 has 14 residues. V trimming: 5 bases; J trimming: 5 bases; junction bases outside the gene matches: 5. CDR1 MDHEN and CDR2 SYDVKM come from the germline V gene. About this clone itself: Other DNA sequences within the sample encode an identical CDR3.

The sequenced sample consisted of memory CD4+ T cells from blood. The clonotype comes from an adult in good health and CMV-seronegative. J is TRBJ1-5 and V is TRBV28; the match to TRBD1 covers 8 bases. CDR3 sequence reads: CASSPGQDYQPQHF. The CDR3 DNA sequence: TGTGCCAGCAGTCCGGGACAGGACTATCAGCCCCAGCATTTT.